Reported below is one T cell receptor (beta chain). The antigen is undetermined. These data come from a study of multiple sclerosis patients with progressive multifocal leukoencephalopathy. The germline gives CDR1 MNHNS, CDR2 SASEGT. The CDR3 length is 13 residues. The V end lost 7 bases, the J end lost 2 bases, and 12 bases lay between the germline ends. Whole-study findings and limits: The findings' link to JC virus versus immunocompromise remained uncertain. TRBV and TRBJ usage showed no common pattern when PML developed.

Sequenced by immunoSEQ multiplex PCR; TCRdb stores in-frame clones only, minus some. The data show tens of thousands of clones, 90% seen once. Time point meaning: 12 to 13 months of natalizumab therapy. The J gene is TRBJ2-7, the V gene TRBV6-1; TRBD1 might be the D (5 bases). The receptor's source is a human donor with multiple sclerosis. The sample consisted of PBMCs, taken from a patient treated with natalizumab. The CDR3 loop is CASNPTVTYEQYF. In DNA form, the CDR3 reads TGTGCCAGCAACCCGACAGTGACCTACGAGCAGTACTTC.